These 22 T cell receptor beta chains were sequenced from one sample in a study of T-cell reconstitution after alpha-beta-depleted transplantation in children. Unique molecular identifiers were built into the TCRbeta library. TCRdb ran MiXCR on the PCR reads and lists one entry per CDR3 protein. The sample consists of about 250,000 distinct CDR3 sequences, roughly a quarter of them appearing once. Material: PBMCs, mostly from graft donor cells, obtained 360 days after TCRalphabeta/CD19-depleted stem cell transplant. The origin of the receptors is a female patient aged 2 to 10 who had a stem cell transplant for congenital amegakaryocytic thrombocytopenia, so the T cells may come from the graft donor.

The CDR3 protein is CSARAKRGVETQYF. The CDR3 DNA follows: TGCAGTGCTAGAGCAAAGCGGGGGGTTGAGACCCAGTACTTC. The rearrangement uses TRBV20-1 and TRBJ2-5, with 9 nucleotides matching TRBD2. Germline V CDR1 and CDR2: DFQATT, SNEGSKA (reference sequence). CDR3 length: 14 amino acids. J gave up 5 bases and V 1 base, and 5 bases lay outside the gene matches.

V usage is TRBV6-5 and J usage is TRBJ2-7, with 10 bases fitting TRBD2. Germline-derived CDR1 and CDR2 are MNHEY and SVGAGI. This CDR3 comprises 18 residues. V dropped 2 bases and J dropped 0; count of bases not matched to a gene: 10. CDR3 residues: CASSYRTSGRISSYEQYF. The CDR3 nucleotides read TGTGCCAGCAGTTACCGGACTAGCGGCCGGATTAGCTCCTACGAGCAGTACTTC.

The chain uses TRBV28 and TRBJ1-6, with 9 bases matching TRBD1. The CDR3 extends over 15 amino acids. From germline, CDR1 is MDHEN and CDR2 SYDVKM. J was trimmed by 9 bases and V by 5 bases; bases with no gene match: 8. The CDR3 DNA sequence: TGTGCCAGCAGTATAAGGACAGGGGTCGGTTCACCCCTCCACTTT. The encoded protein is CASSIRTGVGSPLHF.

In this sample, this clonotype turned up a few times. This sequence joins TRBV7-2 and TRBJ2-1, with 8 bases fitting TRBD2. The CDR3 covers 18 residues. Germline CDR1 is SGHTA and CDR2 is FQGNSA. The trim removed 5 bases at V and 4 bases at J, leaving 16 bases unmatched. The CDR3: CASSRFGDGLAFYNEQFF. CDR3 sequence (DNA): TGTGCCAGCAGCCGCTTTGGGGATGGACTAGCCTTTTACAATGAGCAGTTCTTC.

The V gene is TRBV5-1, the J gene TRBJ1-4, with D possibly TRBD1 on 5 matching bases. V dropped 4 bases and J dropped 12 bases, with 16 bases sitting between them. The CDR3 extends over 13 amino acids. Germline V gene sequence: CDR1 SGHRS, CDR2 YFSETQ. The CDR3 is CASSPTDRGELFF. The CDR3, as DNA: TGCGCCAGCAGCCCGACTGACCGGGGGGAACTGTTTTTT.

This chain uses TRBV11-2 with TRBJ2-7; perhaps TRBD2 as D (5 bases). The CDR3 sequence is 14 residues long. Germline CDR1 is SGHAT and CDR2 is FQNNGV. V gave up 4 bases and J gave up 7 bases, with 17 bases separating them. CDR3 bases: TGTGCCAGCAGCTCCCTGGAGGCAAGTCGGGAGCAGTACTTC. This gives the protein CASSSLEASREQYF.

The V and J genes are TRBV5-1 and TRBJ2-7; 11 bases match TRBD1. Trimming at V came to 2 bases and at J to 4 bases, leaving 8 bases not matched to a gene. Germline V CDR1 and CDR2: SGHRS, YFSETQ. The CDR3 is 16 amino acids. For the CDR3, the DNA is TGCGCCAGCAGCTTCTTATCCGGGACAGGGGGTTACGAGCAGTACTTC. Encoded protein: CASSFLSGTGGYEQYF.

Only a few counts were recorded for this clonotype. The genes are TRBV5-4 and TRBJ2-1; D is unclear. Trimming took off 0 bases at V and 0 bases at J, with 13 bases between the two ends. This CDR3 region has 17 residues. Germline V gene sequence: CDR1 SGHNT, CDR2 YYREEE (reference sequence). The CDR3 loop is CASSLEAGHSSYNEQFF. The CDR3 nucleotides read TGTGCCAGCAGCTTGGAAGCAGGTCATAGCTCCTACAATGAGCAGTTCTTC.

This clonotype was counted between two and nine times. This CDR3 reads CSATATLYEQYF. CDR3 coding DNA: TGCAGTGCTACGGCAACTTTATACGAGCAGTACTTC. The rearrangement joins TRBV20-1 to TRBJ2-7; D remains unclear. This CDR3 comprises 12 residues. Germline V gene data show CDR1 as DFQATT and CDR2 as SNEGSKA (reference sequence). V dropped 4 bases and J dropped 4 bases, with 11 bases sitting between them.

The sample holds a few counts of this clonotype. The gene calls are TRBV6-2 or TRBV6-3 and TRBJ2-1; 9 bases match TRBD1. J lost 7 bases, V lost 7 bases, and 11 bases had no gene match. Germline CDR1 reads MNHEY; CDR2 reads SVGEGT. This CDR3 spans 15 amino acids. Written as DNA, the CDR3 is TGTGCCAGCATCACCGCGGGACAGGGAAAAAATGAGCAGTTCTTC. It is translated as CASITAGQGKNEQFF.

The chain recombines TRBV24-1 with TRBJ2-1; 9 nucleotides agree with TRBD1. The ends lost 6 bases at V and 4 bases at J; junction bases unmatched: 6. The CDR3 is 15 amino acids. The germline V gene encodes CDR1 KGHDR and CDR2 SFDVKD. The CDR3: CATSPGTGLYNEQFF. The DNA for the CDR3 is TGTGCCACCAGTCCCGGGACAGGGTTATACAATGAGCAGTTCTTC.

This clonotype showed up many times. The rearrangement links TRBV4-1 to TRBJ2-3, with D perhaps matching TRBD1 (5 bases). The CDR3 loop spans 15 amino acids. The germline V and J ends were trimmed by 4 bases and 0 bases, with 11 bases remaining between them. Germline V gene data show CDR1 as MGHRA and CDR2 as YSYEKL. The CDR3 coding sequence is TGCGCCAGCAGCCCCCGACACAGGAGCACAGATACGCAGTATTTT. Translation: CASSPRHRSTDTQYF.

The chain employs TRBV7-2 and TRBJ2-7; 11 bases are shared with TRBD2. The ends lost 8 bases at V and 2 bases at J; junction bases unmatched: 8. Germline values: CDR1 SGHTA, CDR2 FQGNSA. CDR3 length: 15 residues. The CDR3 DNA is TGTGCCAGCGGATTAGCGGGAGGGTTCCCCTACGAGCAGTACTTC. Translation gives CASGLAGGFPYEQYF.

This clonotype was recorded at least ten times. The CDR3 region has the DNA TGTGCCAGCAGCTTGGCCGGACTAGCGGGGTTGGGAGAGACCCAGTACTTC. Amino acids: CASSLAGLAGLGETQYF. This rearrangement joins TRBV5-6 to TRBJ2-5, with TRBD2 identical over 12 bases. J gave up 4 bases and V 0 bases, and 7 bases lay outside the gene matches. The CDR3 runs 17 residues. The germline gives CDR1 SGHDT, CDR2 YYEEEE. Full variable domain (rest looked up from reference TRBV5-6 and TRBJ2-5): DAGVTQSPTHLIKTRGQQVTLRCSPKSGHDTVSWYQQALGQGPQFIFQYYEEEERQRGNFPDRFSGHQFPNYSSELNVNALLLGDSALYLCASSLAGLAGLGETQYFGPGTRLLVL.

The V call is TRBV27, the J call TRBJ1-5, with D unresolved. The CDR3 totals 14 residues. CDR1 and CDR2 from the germline V gene are MNHEY and SMNVEV (reference sequence). The V end was cut by 6 bases, the J end by 0 bases, with 9 bases between. The CDR3 reads CASRQRNSNQPQHF. CDR3 coding DNA: TGTGCCAGCAGACAAAGGAATAGCAATCAGCCCCAGCATTTT.

V usage is TRBV3-1 and J usage is TRBJ2-1; D ambiguous. Trimming removed 4 bases at V and 0 bases at J, with 13 bases between. CDR3 length: 16 amino acids. CDR1 LGHDT and CDR2 YNNKEL come from the germline V gene (reference sequence). Written as DNA, the CDR3 is TGTGCCAGCAGCCCCCCTTGGGTACGCTCCTACAATGAGCAGTTCTTC. Translation: CASSPPWVRSYNEQFF.

The chain carries TRBV28 and TRBJ2-7, with a possible D match to TRBD1 (6 bases). Germline-derived CDR1 and CDR2 are MDHEN and SYDVKM. V lost 8 bases, J lost 5 bases, and 16 bases lay in between. The CDR3 has 13 amino acids. This chain's CDR3 is CASGPPRGHEQYF. As DNA, the CDR3 is TGTGCCAGCGGTCCACCCAGGGGCCACGAGCAGTACTTC.

This clonotype was recorded at least ten times. The chain joins TRBV5-1 to TRBJ2-7; 10 bases map to TRBD2. V lost 3 bases to trimming and J lost 4 bases; unmatched junction nucleotides: 1. The CDR3 runs 13 residues. Germline V gives CDR1 SGHRS, CDR2 YFSETQ. The CDR3 nucleotides read TGCGCCAGCAGCTCTAGCGGGAGTTACGAGCAGTACTTC. The encoded protein is CASSSSGSYEQYF.

In regard to this clonotype: A junction end diverges from the germline sequence, so it may reflect a read error. The J gene is TRBJ2-3, the V gene TRBV9; no clear D gene. The CDR3 runs to 15 residues. The germline gives CDR1 SGDLS, CDR2 YYNGEE. Here the CDR3 DNA reads TGTTCCAGCAGCGTAGAAGGGTTGATAACAGATACGCAGTATTTT. It specifies CSSSVEGLITDTQYF.

CDR3 sequence: CATGRARTYEQYF. CDR3 coding DNA: TGTGCCACCGGACGGGCGAGAACCTACGAGCAGTACTTC. The chain is built from TRBV28 and TRBJ2-7; D ambiguous. Germline CDR1 MDHEN, CDR2 SYDVKM. This CDR3 is 13 amino acids long. V lost 10 bases, J lost 2 bases, and 15 bases lay in between.

The J gene is TRBJ2-7, the V gene TRBV4-3, with unresolved D. Germline CDR1 and CDR2: LGHNA and YSLEER. The ends were cut back, 0 bases at V and 7 bases at J, with 10 bases in the middle. This CDR3 comprises 13 residues. CDR3 in amino acids: CASSQDKSEEQYF. The CDR3 bases are TGCGCCAGCAGCCAAGATAAATCCGAGGAGCAGTACTTC.

V is TRBV30 and J is TRBJ2-1, with 12 bases matching TRBD2. The length of the CDR3 is 16 residues. V shed 3 bases and J 7 bases; nucleotides not matched to a gene: 10. Germline values: CDR1 GTSNPN, CDR2 SVGIG (reference sequence). CDR3 sequence reads: CAWSRGWLAGGNEQFF. Here the CDR3 DNA reads TGTGCCTGGAGCCGGGGGTGGCTAGCGGGAGGGAATGAGCAGTTCTTC.